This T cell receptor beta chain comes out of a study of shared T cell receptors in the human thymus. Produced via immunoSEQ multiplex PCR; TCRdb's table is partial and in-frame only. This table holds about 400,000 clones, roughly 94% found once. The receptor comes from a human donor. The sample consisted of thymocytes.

CDR3 coding DNA: TGTGCCAGCAGCGATAACGGGGATCGAGGGGAAGAAGCTTTCTTT. As protein: CASSDNGDRGEEAFF. The chain uses TRBV7-4 and TRBJ1-1; possible D gene TRBD1, 5 bases. There are 15 residues in the CDR3. Germline CDR1 SGHVT, CDR2 SQSDAQ. Trimming cost V 5 bases and J 8 bases, with 21 bases left between them.